The clone carrying this TCR beta chain was detected a few times. This sample is part of a study of metastatic and nonmetastatic thyroid tumors. TCRdb re-called the PCR reads with MiXCR. The table lists roughly 15,000 clones, 30% to 35% of them singletons. All patients reached thyroid surgery having received no treatment beforehand. J lost 2 bases, V lost 6 bases, and 18 bases had no gene match. CDR1 and CDR2 from the germline V gene are MNHEY and SMNVEV (reference sequence). The length of the CDR3 is 18 residues. Material for sequencing was tumor tissue. This sequence joins TRBV27 and TRBJ1-2, with TRBD1 matching 7 bases. The receptor was derived from a female donor with papillary thyroid cancer or a benign thyroid nodule (not recorded which). Some clones in this sample may be carry-over from other donors' samples. This CDR3 reads CASRLWGTEEKLNYGYTF. The CDR3 DNA is TGTGCCAGCAGACTCTGGGGGACAGAGGAAAAACTAAACTATGGCTACACCTTC.